This T cell receptor beta chain was identified in a study of cytomegalovirus exposure and HLA in healthy donors. The CDR3 length is 16 residues. V shed 4 bases and J 7 bases; nucleotides not matched to a gene: 11. Germline values: CDR1 SGHDN, CDR2 FVKESK. It was with 60 Vbeta and 13 Jbeta primers that the PCR ran. Clones were sequenced by immunoSEQ multiplex PCR, and TCRdb holds only the in-frame ones, with some missing. In the table there are 200,000 or so clones, around 83% of which are singletons. This chain uses TRBV14 with TRBJ2-1; the match to TRBD2 covers 9 bases. Sequenced input: PBMCs. This clonotype originated in a woman aged 45-65 years in good health and CMV-seropositive. Written as DNA, the CDR3 is TGTGCCAGCAGCCCCTGGCAGCGGGGGGTGGGGAATGAGCAGTTCTTC. Protein sequence: CASSPWQRGVGNEQFF.